The 25 T cell receptor beta chains reported below all come from one sample, sequenced in a study of cytomegalovirus exposure and HLA in healthy donors. Using immunoSEQ multiplex PCR, the repertoire was profiled, and TCRdb retains in-frame clones only, with some absent. The table lists 90,000 to 150,000 clones, around 85% of them singletons, with 2.1% in the top ten. Sequencing was carried out using PBMCs. These receptors came from a woman younger than 45 in good health and CMV-seronegative.

The rearrangement links TRBV4-1 to TRBJ2-1, with 8 nucleotides matching TRBD2. The germline V gene encodes CDR1 MGHRA and CDR2 YSYEKL. CDR3 length: 16 residues. V lost 3 bases, J lost 8 bases, and 12 bases stayed unmatched. DNA of the CDR3: TGCGCCAGCAGCCAGGCTCCCGGGACGGGGGGGGATGAGCAGTTCTTC. Translated, it gives CASSQAPGTGGDEQFF.

The chain uses TRBV6-5 and TRBJ2-7; 8 bases are shared with TRBD2. V lost 2 bases and J lost 4; bases outside the gene matches: 4. The CDR3 is 14 residues long. Germline assignment: CDR1 MNHEY and CDR2 SVGAGI. Here the CDR3 DNA reads TGTGCCAGCAGTTACCGGACGGGGGGGTACGAGCAGTACTTC. This gives the protein CASSYRTGGYEQYF.

The chain links TRBV11-2 to TRBJ1-2; D possibly corresponds to TRBD1 (6 bases). Germline loops: CDR1 SGHAT, CDR2 FQNNGV. Trimming shortened V by 0 bases and J by 2 bases, and 10 bases separated the two germline ends. The CDR3 loop spans 15 amino acids. The CDR3 is CASSLDAGANYGYTF. In DNA form, the CDR3 reads TGTGCCAGCAGCTTAGATGCGGGGGCAAACTATGGCTACACCTTC.

The rearrangement uses TRBV5-1 and TRBJ2-1; D may be TRBD2 (5 bases). Trimming pared 1 base from V and 5 bases from J, leaving 13 bases between. The CDR3 is 15 amino acids. The V gene's germline CDR1 is SGHRS and CDR2 YFSETQ. As DNA, the CDR3 is TGCGCCAGCAGCTTGAGGTCTAGCCTAGACAATGAGCAGTTCTTC. Translating it yields CASSLRSSLDNEQFF. The variable domain in full, completed from reference TRBV5-1 and TRBJ2-1, reads KAGVTQTPRYLIKTRGQQVTLSCSPISGHRSVSWYQQTPGQGLQFLFEYFSETQRNKGNFPGRFSGRQFSNSRSEMNVSTLELGDSALYLCASSLRSSLDNEQFFGPGTRLTVL.

This chain links TRBV20-1 with TRBJ2-5; tentative D call: TRBD2 (5 bases). CDR3 length: 11 residues. The germline gives CDR1 DFQATT, CDR2 SNEGSKA (reference sequence). CDR3 sequence: CRRAGVETQYF. The CDR3 DNA reads TGCAGGAGAGCCGGGGTGGAGACCCAGTACTTC.

This clone has just a few counts. The V call is TRBV4-3, the J call TRBJ2-7, with 7 positions matching TRBD2. Germline CDR1 reads LGHNA; CDR2 reads YSLEER. V dropped 1 base and J dropped 2; count of bases not matched to a gene: 8. This CDR3 comprises 16 residues. The CDR3 DNA sequence: TGCGCCAGCAGCCAAGGGGAGGGCGGGGGAACCTACGAGCAGTACTTC. The encoded protein is CASSQGEGGGTYEQYF.

This clone was recorded a few times. This rearrangement joins TRBV11-2 to TRBJ1-1, with TRBD1 identical over 8 bases. This CDR3 region has 14 residues. Germline V gene lookup returns CDR1 SGHAT and CDR2 FQNNGV. With V trimmed by 4 bases and J by 4 bases, 5 bases remained unmatched. In DNA, the CDR3 is TGTGCCAGCAGCTGGAACGACAGGGGCACTGAAGCTTTCTTT. Translating it yields CASSWNDRGTEAFF.

The chain joins TRBV10-1 to TRBJ2-1, with D perhaps matching TRBD1 (7 bases). Germline CDR1 and CDR2: WNHNN and SYGVQD (reference sequence). The CDR3 covers 16 residues. Trimming left V 0 bases short and J 6 bases short, with 15 bases between. The chain's CDR3 is CASSESSGGPSNEQFF. The CDR3 region has the DNA TGCGCCAGCAGTGAGTCGTCAGGGGGGCCGAGCAATGAGCAGTTCTTC.

This sequence joins TRBV19 and TRBJ1-6; tentative D call: TRBD1 (5 bases). Trimming stripped 4 bases from V and 9 bases from J, with 10 bases between. Germline values: CDR1 LNHDA, CDR2 SQIVND (reference sequence). The CDR3 loop spans 13 amino acids. The CDR3 nucleotides are TGTGCCAGTAGTACCCAGGGAGGTTCACCCCTCCACTTT. Translation: CASSTQGGSPLHF.

This clone occurred once. The rearrangement uses TRBV7-9 and TRBJ1-4; no clear D gene. V shed 10 bases and J shed 6 bases, with 9 bases lying between them. Per the germline V gene, CDR1 is SEHNR and CDR2 is FQNEAQ (reference sequence). CDR3 length: 11 amino acids. CDR3 nucleotide sequence: TGTGCCATCCCCCGTGATGAAAAACTGTTTTTT. It yields the protein CAIPRDEKLFF.

The chain links TRBV5-1 to TRBJ2-5; 7 bases agree with TRBD2. This CDR3 has 14 amino acids. Germline V CDR1 and CDR2: SGHRS, YFSETQ. Germline trimming cut 3 bases from V and 1 base from J; bases unmatched to any gene: 3. CDR3 amino acids: CASSSRLAQETQYF. Written as DNA, the CDR3 is TGCGCCAGCAGCTCCCGACTAGCCCAAGAGACCCAGTACTTC.

The chain carries TRBV6-5 and TRBJ1-3, with 9 bases matching TRBD1. The J segment lost 2 bases and the V segment lost 5 bases, leaving 1 base of the junction unmatched. This CDR3 comprises 14 residues. Per the germline V gene, CDR1 is MNHEY and CDR2 is SVGAGI. The CDR3 protein is CASSRTGAGNTIYF. The CDR3 DNA sequence: TGTGCCAGCAGTCGGACAGGGGCTGGAAACACCATATATTTT.

V and J are TRBV15 and TRBJ1-2, with D possibly TRBD1 on 5 matching bases. The V end lost 2 bases, the J end lost 8 bases, and 15 bases lay between the germline ends. Germline V gene sequence: CDR1 LNHNV, CDR2 YYDKDF (reference sequence). This CDR3 has 14 residues. The CDR3 region is CATSRFAGQGGYTF. In DNA form, the CDR3 reads TGTGCCACCAGCAGATTTGCGGGGCAAGGGGGCTACACCTTC.

The chain links TRBV6-4 to TRBJ1-1; the D gene is possibly TRBD1 (5 bases). The germline CDR1 and CDR2 sequences are MRHNA and SNTAGT. The V gene lost 6 bases and the J gene lost 1 base, with 12 bases spanning the gap. This CDR3 region has 14 residues. The CDR3 here is CASSIQEKNTEAFF. The DNA for the CDR3 is TGTGCCAGCAGCATACAGGAGAAGAACACTGAAGCTTTCTTT.

This clone occurred a few times. The chain recombines TRBV19 with TRBJ1-2; 8 bases agree with TRBD1. The germline V gene encodes CDR1 LNHDA and CDR2 SQIVND (reference sequence). The CDR3 totals 16 residues. J gave up 3 bases and V 5 bases, and 11 bases lay outside the gene matches. The CDR3 protein is CASSGFGTGYDYGYTF. In DNA form, the CDR3 reads TGTGCCAGTAGTGGATTCGGGACAGGATACGACTATGGCTACACCTTC.

This clone was seen a single time. This CDR3 is CASSQESGGEQFF. The CDR3 nucleotides are TGCGCCAGCAGCCAAGAATCAGGGGGTGAGCAGTTCTTC. The chain links TRBV4-3 to TRBJ2-1; 7 positions agree with TRBD1. CDR3 length equals 13 residues. Germline V gene data show CDR1 as LGHNA and CDR2 as YSLEER. The V gene end was trimmed by 0 bases and the J gene end by 9 bases; junction bases not matched to a gene: 2.

The genes are TRBV27 and TRBJ2-7, with D possibly being TRBD1 (6 bases). V lost 4 bases and J lost 2, with 9 bases in between. In germline, CDR1 is MNHEY, CDR2 SMNVEV (reference sequence). The CDR3 extends over 13 amino acids. CDR3 protein: CASSSDSTYEQYF. The CDR3, as DNA: TGTGCCAGCAGTTCGGACAGTACCTACGAGCAGTACTTC.

The V gene is TRBV6-4, the J gene TRBJ2-7, with D uncertain. Between the trimmed V and J ends, which lost 1 base and 2 bases, there was a span of 15 bases. This CDR3 spans 16 amino acids. Germline V gene data show CDR1 as MRHNA and CDR2 as SNTAGT. The DNA for the CDR3 is TGTGCCAGCAGTGACTTCGTATTCCACAGTCCCTACGAGCAGTACTTC. As protein: CASSDFVFHSPYEQYF.

The rearrangement joins TRBV5-6 to TRBJ1-2; possibly TRBD1 for D (5 bases). CDR3 length equals 15 residues. Germline lookup yields CDR1 SGHDT and CDR2 YYEEEE. Trimming removed 4 bases from V and 0 bases from J, with 13 bases in between. The CDR3 DNA reads as TGTGCCAGCAGCCCTCTCGGGGGAACTAACTATGGCTACACCTTC. Translation: CASSPLGGTNYGYTF.

J is TRBJ2-2 and V is TRBV4-3; a weak D match, TRBD1 (5 bases). Germline V gene lookup returns CDR1 LGHNA and CDR2 YSLEER. This CDR3 has 15 amino acids. V lost 0 bases and J lost 7, with 12 bases in between. CDR3 sequence: CASSQDSTANGELFF. The CDR3 region has the DNA TGCGCCAGCAGCCAAGATTCGACAGCGAACGGGGAGCTGTTTTTT.

Only a few counts were recorded for this clone. This chain links TRBV7-9 with TRBJ2-5; TRBD2 matches at 11 bases. The length of the CDR3 is 17 residues. V lost 0 bases, J lost 5 bases, and 8 bases stayed unmatched. The germline CDR1 and CDR2 sequences are SEHNR and FQNEAQ (reference sequence). For the CDR3, the DNA is TGTGCCAGCAGCTTAGCCAAGACTAGCGGGGTTCGGGAGACCCAGTACTTC. Protein: CASSLAKTSGVRETQYF.

The V gene is TRBV2, the J gene TRBJ2-5; 7 nucleotides line up with TRBD2. Germline CDR1 reads SNHLY; CDR2 reads FYNNEI. V lost 1 base to trimming and J lost 11 bases; unmatched junction nucleotides: 10. The length of the CDR3 is 14 residues. The CDR3 DNA sequence: TGTGCCAGCAGTGAAGACGGGGGGTCCGTCGGGCAGTACTTC. Residues: CASSEDGGSVGQYF.

The V call is TRBV30, the J call TRBJ2-2; D is ambiguous. CDR3 length: 14 residues. The V gene lost 0 bases and the J gene lost 2 bases, with 7 bases spanning the gap. Germline loops: CDR1 GTSNPN, CDR2 SVGIG (reference sequence). The CDR3 DNA sequence: TGTGCCTGGAGTGTGGCTTTTAACACCGGGGAGCTGTTTTTT. This sequence encodes CAWSVAFNTGELFF. The full variable domain, in which reference TRBV30 and TRBJ2-2 provide the parts outside the CDR3, is SQTIHQWPATLVQPVGSPLSLECTVEGTSNPNLYWYRQAAGRGLQLLFYSVGIGQISSEVPQNLSASRPQDRQFILSSKKLLLSDSGFYLCAWSVAFNTGELFFGEGSRLTVL.

The CDR3 DNA reads TGCAGCGTGGTACAGGGATGGGGGATCTCTGAAGCTTTCTTT. It yields the protein CSVVQGWGISEAFF. This rearrangement joins TRBV29-1 to TRBJ1-1, with a possible D match to TRBD1 (6 bases). This CDR3 has 14 residues. Per germline, CDR1 SQVTM and CDR2 ANQGSEA. V was trimmed by 6 bases and J by 6 bases, leaving 20 bases between them.

This clone was found a few times. This chain joins TRBV7-8 and TRBJ2-2, with 7 positions matching TRBD1. CDR3 size: 16 residues. V was pared by 5 bases and J by 0 bases, with 6 bases of the junction left unmatched. Per germline, CDR1 SGHVS and CDR2 FQNEAQ. The CDR3 DNA is TGTGCCAGCAGCCTACGGACAGGAGCGAACACCGGGGAGCTGTTTTTT. Translated, it gives CASSLRTGANTGELFF.